This entry features one TCR beta chain sequence. Assay: immunoSEQ multiplex PCR; the TCRdb copy retains only in-frame clones and omits some. Seen here are roughly 300,000 clones, roughly 88% observed once, and the top ten hold under 2%. CDR1 MDHEN and CDR2 SYDVKM come from the germline V gene. This CDR3 spans 12 amino acids. Trimming stripped 6 bases from V and 7 bases from J, with 10 bases between. The sample belongs to a study of blood T cell repertoires in COVID-19. On the study more broadly: PBMCs, B-cell-depleted T cells, or T cells provided the cDNA or gDNA that made up the material.

This sequence was found in a woman aged 50 to 60 with acute or convalescent COVID-19. The material sequenced was peripheral blood. The chain is built from TRBV28 and TRBJ1-5; D is possibly TRBD1 (5 bases). CDR3 DNA: TGTGCCAGCAGCAGGGCTGGACAGCCCCAGCATTTT. It specifies CASSRAGQPQHF. The whole variable domain, remainder taken from reference TRBV28 and TRBJ1-5, is DVKVTQSSRYLVKRTGEKVFLECVQDMDHENMFWYRQDPGLGLRLIYFSYDVKMKEKGDIPEGYSVSREKKERFSLILESASTNQTSMYLCASSRAGQPQHFGDGTRLSIL.